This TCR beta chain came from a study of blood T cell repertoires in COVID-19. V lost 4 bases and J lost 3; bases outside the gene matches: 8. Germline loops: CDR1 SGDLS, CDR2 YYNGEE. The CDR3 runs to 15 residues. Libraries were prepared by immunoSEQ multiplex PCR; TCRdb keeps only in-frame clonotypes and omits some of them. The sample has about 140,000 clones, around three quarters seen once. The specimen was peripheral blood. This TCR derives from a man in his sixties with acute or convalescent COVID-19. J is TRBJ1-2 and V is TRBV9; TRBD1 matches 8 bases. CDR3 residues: CASSPDRDLYYGYTF. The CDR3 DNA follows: TGTGCCAGCAGCCCGGACAGGGACCTATACTATGGCTACACCTTC.